The 26 T cell receptor beta chains presented below share a single source sample, sequenced in a study of shared clonotypes between healthy human individuals. Profiling relied on immunoSEQ multiplex PCR, and the TCRdb table lists in-frame clones only, not all of them. The profile covers a few million clones, with about 92% appearing a single time and roughly 0.15% taken by the ten largest. The source material was naive CD4+ T cells sorted from blood. Subset noted: CD45RA+ positively selected. The receptors stem from a man between 18 and 35 years old in good health.

As for this clone: Other DNA sequences from this sample encode an identical CDR3 as well. J is TRBJ2-3 and V is TRBV5-1; D tentatively fits TRBD1 or TRBD2 (6 bases each). Germline V gene lookup returns CDR1 SGHRS and CDR2 YFSETQ. The V end lost 0 bases, the J end lost 5 bases, and 10 bases lay between the germline ends. The CDR3 has 14 amino acids. CDR3 nucleotides: TGCGCCAGCAGCTTGGGGGGGGCCGGAGATACGCAGTATTTT. Residues: CASSLGGAGDTQYF. Using reference TRBV5-1 and TRBJ2-3 for the parts outside the CDR3, the full variable domain is KAGVTQTPRYLIKTRGQQVTLSCSPISGHRSVSWYQQTPGQGLQFLFEYFSETQRNKGNFPGRFSGRQFSNSRSEMNVSTLELGDSALYLCASSLGGAGDTQYFGPGTRLTVL.

As for this clone: Other DNA sequences in this specimen translate into the identical CDR3. CDR3: CASSSRTGSTDTQYF. DNA of the CDR3: TGCGCCAGCAGCTCTAGGACAGGGAGCACAGATACGCAGTATTTT. This rearrangement joins TRBV5-1 to TRBJ2-3, with 8 bases aligning to TRBD1. Looked up from germline, CDR1 is SGHRS and CDR2 is YFSETQ. The V segment lost 3 bases and the J segment 0 bases; nucleotides outside the gene matches: 3. The CDR3 runs to 15 residues.

The chain joins TRBV6-6 to TRBJ1-2; 12 bases line up with TRBD1. This CDR3 contains 15 residues. After removal of 4 bases from V and 4 bases from J, the junction contained 4 bases not matched to a gene. Germline lookup yields CDR1 MNHNY and CDR2 SVGAGI (reference sequence). CDR3 coding DNA: TGTGCCAGCAGTTCGACGGGACAGGGGGCCTATGGCTACACCTTC. As protein: CASSSTGQGAYGYTF.

This clone appeared once. The chain couples TRBV7-9 to TRBJ2-7; TRBD2 matches at 13 bases. Trimming cost V 5 bases and J 4 bases; bases outside gene matches: 11. This CDR3 is 17 amino acids long. Germline CDR1 reads SEHNR; CDR2 reads FQNEAQ (reference sequence). DNA of the CDR3: TGTGCCAGCAGCCTAGACCGGACTAGCGGGAGCCAGTACGAGCAGTACTTC. This codes for CASSLDRTSGSQYEQYF.

This clone appeared once. The junction shows a germline mismatch at one end, possibly a read error. This chain connects TRBV7-2 to TRBJ2-1; 10 bases agree with TRBD2. The CDR3 has 15 residues. Per the germline V gene, CDR1 is SGHTA and CDR2 is FQGNSA. CDR3 in amino acids: CASRLGASGSDEQFF. The CDR3, as DNA: TGTGCCAGCAGGTTAGGGGCTAGCGGGAGCGATGAGCAGTTCTTC.

This clone is a singleton in its sample. This chain joins TRBV6-4 and TRBJ2-2; D may be TRBD1 (7 bases). The CDR3 covers 15 residues. Between the trimmed V and J ends, which lost 2 bases and 5 bases, there was a span of 12 bases. Germline CDR1 reads MRHNA; CDR2 reads SNTAGT. CDR3 DNA sequence: TGTGCCAGCAGTGACCGGGCAGGGGGGACCGGGGAGCTGTTTTTT. The encoded protein is CASSDRAGGTGELFF.

V gene TRBV5-1 combines with J gene TRBJ2-5, with D perhaps assigned TRBD1 or TRBD2 (6 bases each). The CDR3 is made up of 15 amino acids. V lost 4 bases to trimming and J lost 5 bases, with 18 bases between them. From germline, CDR1 is SGHRS and CDR2 YFSETQ. The CDR3 DNA is TGCGCCAGCAGCATATCTCACGGGGGCGGGGAGACCCAGTACTTC. Amino acids: CASSISHGGGETQYF.

V usage is TRBV9 and J usage is TRBJ2-2, with 7 bases aligning to TRBD1. The V gene end was trimmed by 0 bases and the J gene end by 4 bases; junction bases not matched to a gene: 3. The CDR3 covers 15 residues. The V gene's germline CDR1 is SGDLS and CDR2 YYNGEE. The CDR3 DNA follows: TGTGCCAGCAGCGTAGAGGGGGCGGTCACCGGGGAGCTGTTTTTT. This translates into CASSVEGAVTGELFF.

The chain employs TRBV11-2 and TRBJ2-3; 8 bases fit TRBD1. Trimming cost V 5 bases and J 4 bases; bases outside gene matches: 8. Germline lookup yields CDR1 SGHAT and CDR2 FQNNGV. The CDR3 sequence is 15 residues long. CDR3 sequence: CASSRQGAGADTQYF. DNA for the CDR3: TGTGCCAGCAGCCGCCAGGGGGCGGGCGCAGATACGCAGTATTTT.

This chain connects TRBV6-5 to TRBJ1-6; D possibly corresponds to TRBD1 (6 bases). V dropped 6 bases and J dropped 9 bases, with 18 bases sitting between them. The CDR3 spans 15 residues. CDR1 is MNHEY, CDR2 SVGAGI, per germline. The CDR3 reads CASSLQGDLGSPLHF. The CDR3 DNA reads as TGTGCCAGCAGCCTACAGGGTGATCTAGGTTCACCCCTCCACTTT.

The chain recombines TRBV19 with TRBJ2-3; the D gene is possibly TRBD2 (5 bases). Germline CDR1 is LNHDA and CDR2 is SQIVND (reference sequence). The V gene lost 3 bases and the J gene lost 11 bases, with 21 bases spanning the gap. The CDR3 length is 15 residues. The CDR3 protein is CASSITGKSPSGQYF. CDR3 coding DNA: TGTGCCAGTAGTATCACGGGGAAGAGTCCTAGTGGGCAGTATTTT.

The chain is built from TRBV6-6 and TRBJ2-1; D not resolved. V was trimmed by 2 bases and J by 7 bases, leaving 12 bases between them. The CDR3 loop spans 14 amino acids. The V gene's germline CDR1 is MNHNY and CDR2 SVGAGI (reference sequence). The CDR3 sequence: CASSYPTRGNEQFF. The CDR3 region has the DNA TGTGCCAGCAGTTACCCGACCCGTGGGAATGAGCAGTTCTTC.

V and J are TRBV19 and TRBJ2-7, with a weak D call TRBD2 (7 bases). There are 17 residues in the CDR3. Trimming took off 5 bases at V and 3 bases at J, with 23 bases between the two ends. Germline CDR1 LNHDA, CDR2 SQIVND (reference sequence). The CDR3 DNA reads TGTGCCAGTAGTCCTAGGGGGGGGCTAGCGGTACACTACGAGCAGTACTTC. Translation gives CASSPRGGLAVHYEQYF. Combining the CDR3 with reference TRBV19 and TRBJ2-7 gives the whole variable domain DGGITQSPKYLFRKEGQNVTLSCEQNLNHDAMYWYRQDPGQGLRLIYYSQIVNDFQKGDIAEGYSVSREKKESFPLTVTSAQKNPTAFYLCASSPRGGLAVHYEQYFGPGTRLTVT.

Details on this clone: The sample carries other DNA sequences with the same CDR3. The gene calls are TRBV7-2 and TRBJ2-7; D is undetermined. Germline lookup yields CDR1 SGHTA and CDR2 FQGNSA. V was cut by 2 bases and J by 2 bases, with 4 bases left in between. The CDR3 is 12 amino acids. The CDR3 is CASSLSPYEQYF. The CDR3 nucleotides read TGTGCCAGCAGCTTAAGCCCCTACGAGCAGTACTTC.

This chain uses TRBV5-4 with TRBJ2-3, with D perhaps TRBD1 or TRBD2 (6 bases each). CDR3 length: 16 amino acids. Per the germline V gene, CDR1 is SGHNT and CDR2 is YYREEE (reference sequence). V dropped 0 bases and J dropped 4 bases, with 15 bases sitting between them. The CDR3 coding sequence is TGTGCCAGCAGCTTGGAATCCGGGGGCGGCGCAGATACGCAGTATTTT. Translating it yields CASSLESGGGADTQYF.

The J gene is TRBJ1-6, the V gene TRBV5-4; no clear D. Per germline, CDR1 SGHNT and CDR2 YYREEE (reference sequence). CDR3 length: 14 amino acids. The V end was cut by 2 bases, the J end by 5 bases, with 8 bases between. CDR3 sequence (DNA): TGTGCCAGCAGCTTATTTATTGATAATTCACCCCTCCACTTT. Protein product: CASSLFIDNSPLHF. Full variable domain (rest looked up from reference TRBV5-4 and TRBJ1-6): ETGVTQSPTHLIKTRGQQVTLRCSSQSGHNTVSWYQQALGQGPQFIFQYYREEENGRGNFPPRFSGLQFPNYSSELNVNALELDDSALYLCASSLFIDNSPLHFGNGTRLTVT.

Worth noting for this clone: This sample also contains other DNA sequences that code for the same CDR3. This chain uses TRBV9 with TRBJ1-1; 8 nucleotides agree with TRBD1. Germline CDR1 SGDLS, CDR2 YYNGEE. Germline trimming cut 2 bases from V and 8 bases from J; bases unmatched to any gene: 2. This CDR3 is built from 12 residues. The CDR3 protein is CASSVGQGEAFF. In DNA, the CDR3 is TGTGCCAGCAGCGTTGGACAGGGCGAAGCTTTCTTT.

V is TRBV7-2 and J is TRBJ2-1, with TRBD2 identical over 11 bases. The CDR3 extends over 16 amino acids. Germline CDR1 is SGHTA and CDR2 is FQGNSA. Trimming at V came to 3 bases and at J to 8 bases, leaving 9 bases not matched to a gene. The CDR3 sequence: CASSFSGRALPYEQFF. For the CDR3, the DNA is TGTGCCAGCAGCTTTAGCGGGAGGGCCCTCCCCTATGAGCAGTTCTTC.

Written as DNA, the CDR3 is TGTGCCAGCAGCGTAGTGGGACTCCACACCGGGGAGCTGTTTTTT. Its translation: CASSVVGLHTGELFF. The rearrangement links TRBV9 to TRBJ2-2; perhaps TRBD2 as D (6 bases). The CDR3 extends over 15 amino acids. The germline V gene encodes CDR1 SGDLS and CDR2 YYNGEE. Trimming stripped 0 bases from V and 3 bases from J, with 9 bases between.

Note on this clone: The same CDR3 arises from other DNA sequences in this sample as well. V and J are TRBV5-1 and TRBJ2-4, with 8 bases identical to TRBD2. The V gene end was trimmed by 0 bases and the J gene end by 1 base; junction bases not matched to a gene: 0. The CDR3 contains 15 residues. CDR1 is SGHRS and CDR2 is YFSETQ in the germline V gene. The chain's CDR3 is CASSLAGGAKNIQYF. CDR3 DNA: TGCGCCAGCAGCTTGGCGGGAGGGGCCAAAAACATTCAGTACTTC.

The genes are TRBV4-3 and TRBJ1-1; D is perhaps TRBD1 (5 bases). Trimming stripped 0 bases from V and 7 bases from J, with 18 bases between. CDR1 LGHNA and CDR2 YSLEER come from the germline V gene. The CDR3 loop spans 16 amino acids. CDR3 region: CASSQDSTVTGGEAFF. CDR3 nucleotide sequence: TGCGCCAGCAGCCAAGACTCGACAGTTACCGGAGGTGAAGCTTTCTTT.

The chain carries TRBV4-3 and TRBJ2-1; possibly TRBD2 for D (5 bases). CDR1 is LGHNA, CDR2 YSLEER, per germline. The CDR3 covers 19 residues. Between the trimmed V and J ends, which lost 1 base and 0 bases, there was a span of 19 bases. The CDR3 DNA follows: TGCGCCAGCAGCCAAGGGACTCGGGTCGGCGTGAGCTCCTACAATGAGCAGTTCTTC. Its translation: CASSQGTRVGVSSYNEQFF.

The V gene is TRBV30, the J gene TRBJ2-1; the match to TRBD2 covers 13 bases. Trimming at V came to 5 bases and at J to 5 bases, leaving 12 bases not matched to a gene. In germline, CDR1 is GTSNPN, CDR2 SVGIG (reference sequence). The CDR3 sequence is 17 residues long. This CDR3 reads CAWCLTRTSGSHNEQFF. The CDR3 bases are TGTGCCTGGTGTTTAACCCGGACTAGCGGGAGTCACAATGAGCAGTTCTTC.

There are a few counts of this clone. Other DNA sequences of this sample code for an identical CDR3. The chain recombines TRBV20-1 with TRBJ1-1; D gene uncertain. The CDR3 is 11 residues long. V was cut by 5 bases and J by 1 base, with 5 bases left in between. Germline V gene data show CDR1 as DFQATT and CDR2 as SNEGSKA (reference sequence). This chain's CDR3 is CSAPTNTEAFF. The CDR3 region has the DNA TGCAGTGCTCCAACGAACACTGAAGCTTTCTTT.

The V and J genes are TRBV14 and TRBJ2-7; 7 positions match TRBD1. The V segment lost 3 bases and the J segment 2 bases; nucleotides outside the gene matches: 7. This CDR3 has 15 amino acids. Germline V gives CDR1 SGHDN, CDR2 FVKESK. For the CDR3, the DNA is TGTGCCAGCAGCCACCTGGACAGGCAAACCTACGAGCAGTACTTC. Translated: CASSHLDRQTYEQYF.

The rearrangement joins TRBV13 to TRBJ2-5; 8 nucleotides agree with TRBD2. The germline CDR1 and CDR2 sequences are PRHDT and FYEKMQ (reference sequence). V shed 5 bases and J 4 bases; nucleotides not matched to a gene: 12. The CDR3 consists of 16 residues. CDR3 protein: CASSGTAAGVRETQYF. The CDR3, as DNA: TGTGCCAGCAGCGGAACGGCAGCGGGAGTGCGAGAGACCCAGTACTTC. The full variable domain, in which reference TRBV13 and TRBJ2-5 provide the parts outside the CDR3, is AAGVIQSPRHLIKEKRETATLKCYPIPRHDTVYWYQQGPGQDPQFLISFYEKMQSDKGSIPDRFSAQQFSDYHSELNMSSLELGDSALYFCASSGTAAGVRETQYFGPGTRLLVL.